A selection of T cell receptor beta chains follows, all from one sample in a study of persistence of HIV-infected CD4 T cells. The method was immunoSEQ multiplex PCR; TCRdb's version includes in-frame clones alone and lacks a portion of them. The top ten clones hold 4% to 5% of a sample with some 28,000 clones, approximately 82% of them seen once. These receptors have no identified antigens. The material was CD4+ T cells sorted from PBMCs after roughly 17-hour stimulation, obtained from a patient who received antiretroviral therapy. These receptors originate from an adult man with HIV who was CMV-seropositive. CDR3s include the opening cysteine and the closing phenylalanine or tryptophan. The D gene is left open where the match is weak. Some rows have no size entry. The others give once, few or many, or a class for an expanded clone.

abundance,v_gene,d_gene,j_gene,CDR3nt,CDR3aa
NA,TRBV4-2,NA,TRBJ1-2,TGTGCCAGCAGCCAGCCAAGGGGGGAGGTGGCCTATACAAAGTATGGCTACACCTTC,CASSQPRGEVAYTKYGYTF
NA,TRBV2,NA,TRBJ1-6,TGTGCCAGCAGCCCCAGCCCCTCCTATAATTCACCCCTCCACTTT,CASSPSPSYNSPLHF
once,TRBV7-2,NA,TRBJ2-1,TGTGCCAGCAGCTTAGGTGGCTATGAGCAGTTCTTC,CASSLGGYEQFF
few,TRBV5-1,TRBD2,TRBJ2-7,TGCGCCAGCAGCTGGACGGGAGGTCGCGAGCAGTACTTC,CASSWTGGREQYF
NA,TRBV3-1/TRBV3-2,NA,TRBJ2-7,TGTGCCAGCACCCACGTCGGCAGTAACGAGCAGTACTTC,CASTHVGSNEQYF
NA,TRBV5-5,NA,TRBJ1-5,TGTGCCAGCAGCCAGACCGTTTATAATCAGCCCCAGCATTTT,CASSQTVYNQPQHF
NA,TRBV2,NA,TRBJ1-5,TGTGCCAGCATGTCAGGGAGGGGGAATAGCAATCAGCCCCAGCATTTT,CASMSGRGNSNQPQHF
once,TRBV5-1,TRBD1,TRBJ1-1,TGCGCCAGTTCACAGGGGTCCAAGAACACTGAAGCTTTCTTT,CASSQGSKNTEAFF
NA,TRBV6-5,NA,TRBJ1-5,TGTGCCACCAACTTATCGGGCCGAAGTCAGCCCCAGCATTTT,CATNLSGRSQPQHF
NA,TRBV6-1,TRBD1,TRBJ1-4,TGTGCCAGCAGTGAAGAAGGCAGGGGGCAGGTTGGAACTAATGAAAAACTGTTTTTT,CASSEEGRGQVGTNEKLFF
NA,TRBV5-5,NA,TRBJ1-2,TGTGCCAGCAGCTTGGACAGGAACTATGGCTACACCTTC,CASSLDRNYGYTF
NA,TRBV28,NA,TRBJ2-7,TGTGCCAGCGGTATCATCGGGACGGTCTACGAGCAGTACTTC,CASGIIGTVYEQYF
NA,TRBV29-1,TRBD1,TRBJ2-3,TGCAGCGTTGGAGCACTAGGGGGACAGGGGTACGCAGATACGCAGTATTTT,CSVGALGGQGYADTQYF
NA,TRBV18,TRBD1,TRBJ2-1,TGTGCCAGCTCACCCAGAGTACAGGGGAGTGGTGAGCAGTTCTTC,CASSPRVQGSGEQFF
medium-sized,TRBV4-1,TRBD1,TRBJ1-5,TGCGCCAGCAGCCAAGGGATTACAGGGGGAAAAAATCAGCCCCAGCATTTT,CASSQGITGGKNQPQHF
NA,TRBV24-1,NA,TRBJ1-5,TGTGCCACCAGTGATTCGAAGAAGAAGAACAATCAGCCCCAGCATTTT,CATSDSKKKNNQPQHF
NA,TRBV3-1/TRBV3-2,TRBD1,TRBJ1-2,TGTGCCAGCAGCCCCCGGGACAGGGGGCCTGGTAACTATGGCTACACCTTC,CASSPRDRGPGNYGYTF
NA,TRBV19,NA,TRBJ2-4,TGTGCCAGTAGGTCCACAGAAGCCAAAAACATTCAGTACTTC,CASRSTEAKNIQYF